What follows are 10 T cell receptor beta chains derived from one specimen sequenced in a study of CD8 T cells in ankylosing spondylitis. TCRdb reanalysed the 5' RACE reads using MiXCR and keeps one entry per CDR3 protein. The repertoire holds approximately 300,000 distinct CDR3 sequences, with less than 9.5% as singletons. Study-wide findings and caveats: Blood of patients with ankylosing spondylitis appeared to be characterized by a TCR beta motif of eight or nine highly homologous variants.

Their antigens are not known. The sample comprised blood, either unsorted or a sorted T cell fraction (not recorded which). All receptors derive from a male donor with ankylosing spondylitis.

The chain recombines TRBV5-1 with TRBJ1-2; D not resolved. CDR3 length: 12 residues. V was clipped by 10 bases and J by 4 bases, with 14 bases between them. Looked up from germline, CDR1 is SGHRS and CDR2 is YFSETQ. CDR3 sequence (DNA): TGCGCCTCCGGGCAGACCGTCTATGGCTACACCTTC. Its protein is CASGQTVYGYTF.

The chain recombines TRBV12-3 or TRBV12-4 with TRBJ2-5; D perhaps matches TRBD2 (5 bases). Between the trimmed V and J ends, which lost 8 bases and 1 base, there was a span of 11 bases. The CDR3 is made up of 13 amino acids. The CDR3: CASRWRAQETQYF. The CDR3 region has the DNA TGTGCCAGCCGGTGGCGGGCCCAAGAGACCCAGTACTTC.

J is TRBJ2-1 and V is TRBV12-3 or TRBV12-4; 12 nucleotides align to TRBD2. This CDR3 contains 13 residues. The junction had 1 base not matched to a gene; V was cut back by 4 bases and J by 9 bases. The CDR3 coding sequence is TGTGCCAGCAGTTCTAGCGGGAGGGGTGAGCAGTTCTTC. It specifies CASSSSGRGEQFF.

The CDR3, as DNA: TGTGCCAGCAGCGCACAGGGACAGGCACAAGAGACCCAGTACTTC. It translates to CASSAQGQAQETQYF. The V call is TRBV7-3, the J call TRBJ2-5, with TRBD1 identical over 8 bases. The CDR3 runs to 15 residues. With V trimmed by 5 bases and J by 2 bases, 7 bases remained unmatched. CDR1 and CDR2 (germline): SGHTA, FQGTGA.

This clonotype appeared many times. CDR3 loop: CSAGQTRPDTQYF. The CDR3 DNA reads as TGCAGTGCTGGACAAACTAGACCAGATACGCAGTATTTT. V is TRBV20-1 and J is TRBJ2-3; D is tentatively TRBD1 or TRBD2 (5 bases each). The germline gives CDR1 DFQATT, CDR2 SNEGSKA (reference sequence). With 5 bases removed from V and 4 bases from J, the gap between germline ends came to 13 bases. The CDR3 is 13 amino acids.

The CDR3, as DNA: TGTGCCAGCAGTTCGAGAGGGGCGGTGAACACTGAAGCTTTCTTT. Its protein product is CASSSRGAVNTEAFF. The V call is TRBV12-3 or TRBV12-4, the J call TRBJ1-1, with D perhaps TRBD1 (5 bases). There are 15 residues in the CDR3. V was clipped by 4 bases and J by 0 bases, with 12 bases between them.

This clonotype was counted a few times. The chain is built from TRBV14 and TRBJ1-2; no definite D call. Germline V CDR1 and CDR2: SGHDN, FVKESK. CDR3 length equals 14 residues. The germline V and J ends were trimmed by 1 base and 7 bases, with 13 bases remaining between them. This chain's CDR3 is CASSQGWFGVGYTF. In DNA form, the CDR3 reads TGTGCCAGCAGCCAAGGTTGGTTTGGAGTTGGCTACACCTTC.

The V and J genes are TRBV6-1 and TRBJ1-5; TRBD1 aligns across 9 bases. CDR1 and CDR2 from the germline V gene are MNHNS and SASEGT. V lost 7 bases, J lost 1 base, and 8 bases stayed unmatched. There are 16 residues in the CDR3. CDR3 DNA sequence: TGTGCCAGCATAGGAGTACAGGGGGCGAGCAATCAGCCCCAGCATTTT. Amino acid sequence: CASIGVQGASNQPQHF.

This clonotype was found many times. Germline and junction disagree at one end, which may indicate a read error. This chain joins TRBV29-1 and TRBJ2-4; TRBD1 agrees at 7 bases. Germline CDR1 is SQVTM and CDR2 is ANQGSEA. This CDR3 has 13 residues. The CDR3 DNA reads as TGCAGCGTCGAAGCACAGGGGAAAAACATTCAGTACTTC. Its translation: CSVEAQGKNIQYF.

This clonotype was detected only a few times. V and J are TRBV6-5 and TRBJ1-1; tentative D call: TRBD1 (6 bases). Trimming pared 7 bases from V and 4 bases from J, leaving 10 bases between. Germline values: CDR1 MNHEY, CDR2 SVGAGI. This CDR3 is 12 amino acids long. CDR3: CASTGGATEAFF. The CDR3 nucleotides are TGTGCCAGCACGGGGGGGGCCACTGAAGCTTTCTTT.